What follows are 17 T cell receptor beta chains derived from one specimen sequenced in a study of a mutant IDH1 vaccine in newly diagnosed glioma. Sequencing was performed with immunoSEQ multiplex PCR; in TCRdb, only in-frame clones are kept and a portion is missing. The data show under 85,000 clones, more than 80% seen once. As to time point: week 23, last vaccination. A 20-mer mutant IDH1 peptide at 300 ug was injected subcutaneously with topical imiquimod. These receptors are not linked to any known antigen. The sample here was PBMCs, taken from a glioma patient whose treatment included an IDH1 peptide vaccine. Receptors were obtained from a woman aged 50 to 60 with glioma.

In nucleotides, the CDR3 is TGCAGTGCTAGAACCTCCGCCTCAACTTACTTC. Residues: CSARTSASTYF. This chain connects TRBV20-1 to TRBJ2-7; D remains unclear. CDR1 and CDR2 from the germline V gene are DFQATT and SNEGSKA (reference sequence). The length of the CDR3 is 11 residues. The germline V and J ends were trimmed by 2 bases and 13 bases, with 15 bases remaining between them.

This CDR3 reads CASSPGGRLENTQYF. CDR3 sequence (DNA): TGTGCCAGTAGCCCTGGCGGGAGGCTCGAAAATACGCAGTATTTT. The rearrangement uses TRBV19 and TRBJ2-3; 8 nucleotides line up with TRBD2. Germline loops: CDR1 LNHDA, CDR2 SQIVND (reference sequence). This CDR3 contains 15 residues. V shed 6 bases, J shed 7 bases, and the junction held 12 bases outside the gene matches.

This clone has more than one count but fewer than ten. The CDR3 DNA sequence: TGTGCCAGCAGCTTAGCTGGGGGCGGGAGGGCGAATGAGCAGTTCTTC. This translates into CASSLAGGGRANEQFF. The chain employs TRBV7-9 and TRBJ2-1; 9 positions agree with TRBD2. This CDR3 region has 16 residues. J gave up 7 bases and V 0 bases, and 7 bases lay outside the gene matches. Germline lookup yields CDR1 SEHNR and CDR2 FQNEAQ (reference sequence).

Concerning this clone itself: The sample contains more than one DNA sequence encoding this CDR3. The chain combines TRBV20-1 with TRBJ2-1, with no clear D. The CDR3 is made up of 10 amino acids. The V gene's germline CDR1 is DFQATT and CDR2 SNEGSKA (reference sequence). Deletions cut 3 bases from V and 7 bases from J, with 4 bases between. Here the CDR3 reads CSARRNEQFF. The CDR3 nucleotides are TGCAGTGCTAGGAGGAATGAGCAGTTCTTC.

The chain uses TRBV4-1 and TRBJ2-5, with 10 bases matching TRBD2. J lost 5 bases, V lost 6 bases, and 9 bases had no gene match. In germline, CDR1 is MGHRA, CDR2 YSYEKL. The CDR3 runs to 15 residues. For the CDR3, the DNA is TGCGCCAGCAGGAGAGCTAGCGGGAGTGGGGAGACCCAGTACTTC. It translates to CASRRASGSGETQYF.

This rearrangement joins TRBV5-4 to TRBJ2-5, with 8 nucleotides matching TRBD1. CDR3 length: 14 amino acids. Losses at the gene ends were 3 bases for V and 5 bases for J; bases not matched to a gene: 6. Germline lookup yields CDR1 SGHNT and CDR2 YYREEE (reference sequence). This CDR3 reads CASSYRTGKETQYF. The CDR3 bases are TGTGCCAGCAGCTACCGGACAGGGAAGGAGACCCAGTACTTC.

V is TRBV6-1 and J is TRBJ2-3; 10 nucleotides line up with TRBD2. V shed 2 bases and J 4 bases; nucleotides not matched to a gene: 0. The CDR3 loop spans 14 amino acids. Germline V lookup: CDR1 MNHNS, CDR2 SASEGT. DNA for the CDR3: TGTGCCAGCAGTGAACTAGCGGGAGCAGATACGCAGTATTTT. It specifies CASSELAGADTQYF.

The chain is built from TRBV27 and TRBJ2-1; the match to TRBD1 covers 7 bases. This CDR3 region has 13 residues. V gave up 4 bases and J gave up 3 bases; unmatched junction bases: 0. Germline V gives CDR1 MNHEY, CDR2 SMNVEV (reference sequence). The CDR3 loop is CASSWDSYNEQFF. CDR3 bases: TGTGCCAGCAGTTGGGACAGCTACAATGAGCAGTTCTTC.

This clone was recorded a few times. V gene TRBV7-6 combines with J gene TRBJ2-7; 9 bases align to TRBD2. This CDR3 is built from 16 residues. Germline lookup yields CDR1 SGHVS and CDR2 FNYEAQ. Trimming at V came to 0 bases and at J to 0 bases, leaving 3 bases not matched to a gene. This CDR3 is CASSLASGRNSYEQYF. CDR3 coding DNA: TGTGCCAGCAGCTTAGCAAGCGGGAGGAACTCCTACGAGCAGTACTTC.

V usage is TRBV29-1 and J usage is TRBJ1-3; D unclear. V lost 5 bases, J lost 0 bases, and 8 bases lay in between. Germline V CDR1 and CDR2: SQVTM, ANQGSEA. This CDR3 is 13 amino acids long. This CDR3 reads CSVNGVSGNTIYF. CDR3 sequence (DNA): TGCAGCGTTAACGGTGTCTCTGGAAACACCATATATTTT.

The chain combines TRBV11-2 with TRBJ2-1; perhaps D is TRBD1 or TRBD2 (6 bases each). Germline assignment: CDR1 SGHAT and CDR2 FQNNGV. The CDR3 loop spans 13 amino acids. Trimming stripped 6 bases from V and 9 bases from J, with 15 bases between. The CDR3 reads CASSGGGTGEQFF. In DNA, the CDR3 is TGTGCCAGCAGTGGGGGCGGGACGGGTGAGCAGTTCTTC.

V gene TRBV5-1 combines with J gene TRBJ2-7; D possibly corresponds to TRBD2 (5 bases). The CDR3 consists of 15 residues. V lost 0 bases and J 7 bases, leaving 17 bases between the germline ends. Germline V gives CDR1 SGHRS, CDR2 YFSETQ. Written as DNA, the CDR3 is TGCGCCAGCAGCTTGGTATGGGAGACCGCCAGGGAGCAGTACTTC. Its protein product is CASSLVWETAREQYF.

J is TRBJ2-7 and V is TRBV29-1; TRBD1 agrees at 9 bases. The length of the CDR3 is 16 residues. Germline trimming cut 4 bases from V and 3 bases from J; bases unmatched to any gene: 13. CDR1 SQVTM and CDR2 ANQGSEA come from the germline V gene. CDR3 protein: CSVVDRDRAFHYEQYF. The CDR3, as DNA: TGCAGCGTTGTTGACAGGGACAGGGCCTTTCACTACGAGCAGTACTTC.

The rearrangement joins TRBV6-1 to TRBJ2-6; D tentatively fits TRBD1 or TRBD2 (7 bases each). CDR1 MNHNS and CDR2 SASEGT come from the germline V gene. The CDR3 extends over 15 amino acids. V shed 6 bases and J shed 2 bases, with 11 bases lying between them. The CDR3 is CASSGGTAGANVLTF. The CDR3 DNA reads TGTGCCAGCAGCGGGGGGACAGCTGGGGCCAACGTCCTGACTTTC.

The chain links TRBV19 to TRBJ1-4; maybe TRBD1 (5 bases). The germline CDR1 and CDR2 sequences are LNHDA and SQIVND (reference sequence). This CDR3 spans 16 amino acids. With 5 bases removed from V and 4 bases from J, the gap between germline ends came to 17 bases. Here the CDR3 reads CASSPGGGRFNEKLFF. Written as DNA, the CDR3 is TGTGCCAGTAGTCCCGGCGGGGGACGGTTTAATGAAAAACTGTTTTTT.

The sample holds one count of this clone. V gene TRBV4-1 combines with J gene TRBJ2-1; 9 positions agree with TRBD1. Trimming removed 2 bases from V and 9 bases from J; junction bases left unmatched: 5. Germline CDR1 reads MGHRA; CDR2 reads YSYEKL. CDR3 length: 14 amino acids. The CDR3 region is CASSQPDRGSEQFF. The DNA for the CDR3 is TGCGCCAGCAGCCAACCTGACAGGGGGAGTGAGCAGTTCTTC.

The chain employs TRBV16 and TRBJ1-1; 7 bases fit TRBD1. CDR3 length: 14 residues. Germline CDR1 KGHSY, CDR2 FQNENV. The V and J ends lost 3 bases and 6 bases, in that order; junction bases with no gene match: 7. CDR3 sequence reads: CASSHRQGSAEAFF. Written as DNA, the CDR3 is TGTGCCAGCAGCCATAGACAGGGTTCAGCTGAAGCTTTCTTT.